The sequence of this T cell receptor (beta chain) was determined in a study of blood T cell repertoires in COVID-19. Study overall: COVID-19 samples from acute and convalescent phases originated in the United States, Italy and Spain. PBMCs, B-cell-depleted T cells, or T cells were the source of the cDNA or gDNA that made up the material.

Data came from immunoSEQ multiplex PCR; TCRdb stores just in-frame clones and leaves some out. This repertoire shows over 75,000 clones, over 75% found once; its top ten account for 2.9%. There are 16 residues in the CDR3. From germline, CDR1 is MNHEY and CDR2 SMNVEV (reference sequence). The V end lost 6 bases, the J end lost 1 base, and 15 bases lay between the germline ends. This sequence joins TRBV27 and TRBJ1-4; D may be TRBD1 (6 bases). Sequencing was performed on peripheral blood. This clonotype originated in a woman of 80 years or more with acute or convalescent COVID-19. The CDR3 DNA reads as TGTGCCAGCAGACGAACAGGGTATGGAACTAATGAAAAACTGTTTTTT. As protein: CASRRTGYGTNEKLFF.